This T cell receptor (beta chain) is drawn from a study of OX40 agonist ivuxolimab in advanced cancers. Findings and limits, study-wide: On average, CD8+ T cells had more expanded clones than CD4+. Researchers did not establish what antigens the expanded peripheral T cells target.

Comment on this clone: The antigen remains undetermined.

Generated by immunoSEQ multiplex PCR, the TCRdb table keeps only in-frame clones and is missing some. The table includes approximately 80,000 clones, roughly nine tenths detected once. The CDR3 is made up of 19 amino acids. The ends lost 0 bases at V and 5 bases at J; junction bases unmatched: 14. Germline assignment: CDR1 SGHNT and CDR2 YENEEA. The rearrangement uses TRBV11-3 and TRBJ2-1; TRBD2 agrees at 9 bases. This sample comprised CD4+ or CD8+ T cells sorted from blood, obtained in a trial of the OX40 agonist ivuxolimab. This TCR came from an adult with an advanced solid tumor such as melanoma, head and neck, liver or kidney cancer. The CDR3 DNA sequence: TGTGCCAGCAGCTTAGATTTACTTACGGAGCGGGAGGAGGACAATGAGCAGTTCTTC. This codes for CASSLDLLTEREEDNEQFF.